This T cell receptor (beta chain) was recovered during a study of blood T cells in healthy people across ages. Whole-study findings and limits: Higher diversity, along with more naive CD4+ cells, distinguished long-lived donors from aged donors.

For the second PCR, which ran for 7 to 11 cycles, a sample-barcoded 5' primer and a J-beta primer mix were used. TCRdb re-called the 5' RACE reads through MiXCR, storing one row per CDR3 protein. The sample has 2 million or so distinct CDR3 sequences; about 50% are singletons. Each sample used at least 6 million PBMCs. Each sample provided at least 5 micrograms of extracted total RNA. V was cut by 2 bases and J by 0 bases, with 7 bases left in between. This CDR3 is 14 amino acids long. Looked up from germline, CDR1 is ENHRY and CDR2 is SYGVKD. This clonotype was detected a few times. No antigen is known for it.

The sequence was obtained from a woman aged 40 to 49 in good health. The gene calls are TRBV10-3 and TRBJ1-1, with D hard to call. Sequencing was done on a sample of blood. CDR3 nucleotides: TGTGCCATCAGTGAGCGTACAGTGAACACTGAAGCTTTCTTT. This translates into CAISERTVNTEAFF.